The text below deals with one T cell receptor beta chain. TCRdb ran MiXCR on the RACE reads and lists one entry per CDR3 protein. Among about 160,000 distinct CDR3 sequences listed, 25% to 35% were seen once. The time point: patch test 3, about 24 weeks after DPC sensitization. The treatment is: therapeutic diphenylcyclopropenone sensitization with weekly scalp DPC. These data are taken from a study of human T cells and chemical hapten exposure. Germline V CDR1 and CDR2: SGDLS, YYNGEE. This CDR3 has 15 residues. The germline V and J ends were trimmed by 0 bases and 0 bases, with 4 bases remaining between them.

The J gene is TRBJ2-6, the V gene TRBV9; no firm D call. The origin of this receptor is a woman in her late teens or twenties with alopecia areata. Some clones in this sample may be carry-over from other donors' samples. Material: whole blood, obtained in connection with sensitization to the hapten diphenylcyclopropenone (DPC). CDR3 amino acids: CASSVESSGANVLTF. CDR3 nucleotides: TGTGCCAGCAGCGTAGAATCCTCTGGGGCCAACGTCCTGACTTTC.